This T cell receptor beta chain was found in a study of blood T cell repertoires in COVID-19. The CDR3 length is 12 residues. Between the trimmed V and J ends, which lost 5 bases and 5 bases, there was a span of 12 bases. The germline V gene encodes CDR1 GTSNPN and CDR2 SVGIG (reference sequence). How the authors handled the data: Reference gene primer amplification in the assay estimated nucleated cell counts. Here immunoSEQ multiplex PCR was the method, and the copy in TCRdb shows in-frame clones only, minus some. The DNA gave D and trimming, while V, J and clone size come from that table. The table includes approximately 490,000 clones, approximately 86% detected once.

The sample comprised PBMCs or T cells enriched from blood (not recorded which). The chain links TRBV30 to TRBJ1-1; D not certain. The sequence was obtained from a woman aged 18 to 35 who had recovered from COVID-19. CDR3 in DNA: TGTGCCTGGTCAAGCGTCGGTACTGAAGCTTTCTTT. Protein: CAWSSVGTEAFF.